This T cell receptor beta chain derives from a study of metastatic and nonmetastatic thyroid tumors. Whole-study context: Samples came from malignant and benign thyroid patients, and repertoires were compared across blood and tumor or nodule tissue.

Before thyroid surgery, none of the patients had received any treatment. This CDR3 region has 13 residues. Deletions cut 1 base from V and 1 base from J, with 6 bases between. Germline-derived CDR1 and CDR2 are SGHDT and YYEEEE. In the original workflow: Clinicopathological groups supplied CDR3 differences that were used to build a distant-metastasis classifier for papillary thyroid cancer. TCRdb re-analyzed the PCR reads using MiXCR. The V and J calls here are based on TCRdb, not the publication. The table lists 20,000 to 25,000 clones, 20% to 25% of them singletons. This clone has at least ten counts.

The clonotype comes from a female donor with papillary thyroid cancer or a benign thyroid nodule (not recorded which). Some clones in this sample may be carry-over from other donors' samples. V usage is TRBV5-6 and J usage is TRBJ2-7; D gene ambiguous. Sequencing was done on a sample of adjacent normal tissue. Here the CDR3 reads CASSLFGSYEQYF. CDR3 DNA sequence: TGTGCCAGCAGCTTGTTTGGGTCCTACGAGCAGTACTTC.